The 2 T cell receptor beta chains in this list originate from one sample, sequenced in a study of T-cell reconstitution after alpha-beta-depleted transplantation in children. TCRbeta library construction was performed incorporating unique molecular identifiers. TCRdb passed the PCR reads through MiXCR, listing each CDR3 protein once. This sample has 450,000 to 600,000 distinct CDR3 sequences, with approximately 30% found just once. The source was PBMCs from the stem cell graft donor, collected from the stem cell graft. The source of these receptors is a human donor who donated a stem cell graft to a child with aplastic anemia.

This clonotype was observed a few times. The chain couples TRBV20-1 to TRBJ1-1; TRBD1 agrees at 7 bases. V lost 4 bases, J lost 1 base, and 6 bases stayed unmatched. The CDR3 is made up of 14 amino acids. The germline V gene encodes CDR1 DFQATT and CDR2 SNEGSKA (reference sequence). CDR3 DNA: TGCAGTGCTAACGAAGGGGGCGCGAACACTGAAGCTTTCTTT. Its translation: CSANEGGANTEAFF.

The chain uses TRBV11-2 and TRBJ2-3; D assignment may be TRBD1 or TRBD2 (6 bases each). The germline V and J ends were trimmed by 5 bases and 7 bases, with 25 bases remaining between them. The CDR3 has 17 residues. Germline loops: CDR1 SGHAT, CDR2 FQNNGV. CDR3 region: CASSPRAGTMAGNTQYF. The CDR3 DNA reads TGTGCCAGCAGCCCACGAGCAGGGACAATGGCGGGGAATACGCAGTATTTT.